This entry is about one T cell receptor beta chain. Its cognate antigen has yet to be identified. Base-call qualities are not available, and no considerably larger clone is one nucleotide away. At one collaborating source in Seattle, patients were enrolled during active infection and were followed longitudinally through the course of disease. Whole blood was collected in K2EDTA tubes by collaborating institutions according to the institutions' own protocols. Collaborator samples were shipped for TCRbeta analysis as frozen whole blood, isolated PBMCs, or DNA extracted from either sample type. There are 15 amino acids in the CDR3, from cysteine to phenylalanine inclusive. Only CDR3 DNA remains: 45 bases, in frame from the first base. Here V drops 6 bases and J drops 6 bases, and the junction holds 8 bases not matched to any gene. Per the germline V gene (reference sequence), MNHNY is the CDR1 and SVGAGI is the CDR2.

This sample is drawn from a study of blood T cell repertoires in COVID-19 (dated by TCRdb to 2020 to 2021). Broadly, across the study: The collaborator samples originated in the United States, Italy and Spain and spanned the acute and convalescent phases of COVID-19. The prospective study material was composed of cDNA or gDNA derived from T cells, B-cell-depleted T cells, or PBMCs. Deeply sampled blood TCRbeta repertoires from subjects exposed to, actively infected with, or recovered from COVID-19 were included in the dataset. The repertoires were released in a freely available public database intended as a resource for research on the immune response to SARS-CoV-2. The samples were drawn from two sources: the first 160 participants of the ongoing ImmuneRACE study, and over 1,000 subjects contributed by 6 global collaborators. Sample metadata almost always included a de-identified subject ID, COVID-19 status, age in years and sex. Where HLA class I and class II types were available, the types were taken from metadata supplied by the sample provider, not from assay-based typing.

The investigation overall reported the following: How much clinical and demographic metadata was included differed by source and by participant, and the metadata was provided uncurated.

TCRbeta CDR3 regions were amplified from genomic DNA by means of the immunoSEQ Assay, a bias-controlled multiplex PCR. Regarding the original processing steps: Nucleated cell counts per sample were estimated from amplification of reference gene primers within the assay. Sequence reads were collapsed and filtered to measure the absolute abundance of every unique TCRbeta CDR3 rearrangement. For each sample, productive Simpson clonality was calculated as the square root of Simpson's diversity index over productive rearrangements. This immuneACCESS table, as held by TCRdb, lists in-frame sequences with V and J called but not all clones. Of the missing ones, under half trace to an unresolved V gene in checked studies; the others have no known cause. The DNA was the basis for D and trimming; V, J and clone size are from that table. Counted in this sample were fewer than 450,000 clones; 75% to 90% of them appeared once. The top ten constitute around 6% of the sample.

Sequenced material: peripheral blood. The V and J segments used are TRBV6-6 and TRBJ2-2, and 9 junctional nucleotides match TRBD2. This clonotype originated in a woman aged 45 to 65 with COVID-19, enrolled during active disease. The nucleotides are TGTGCCAGCAGGATTAGCGGGAGTACTGCCGGGGAGCTGTTTTTT. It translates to CASRISGSTAGELFF.